This T cell receptor beta chain was sequenced during a study of T cell responses to AZD1222 COVID-19 vaccine. Whole-study context: Whether given at about 4 or about 12 weeks, second doses were pooled.

Clones were sequenced by immunoSEQ multiplex PCR, and TCRdb holds only the in-frame ones, with some missing. Of roughly 150,000 clones listed, roughly 88% are singletons. The germline V gene encodes CDR1 LNHDA and CDR2 SQIVND (reference sequence). CDR3 length equals 17 residues. V lost 10 bases to trimming and J lost 5 bases, with 28 bases between them. This clone showed up just a few times. This specimen was peripheral blood, taken on day 0 of AZD1222 vaccination. This sequence originates from an adult in good health. This chain uses TRBV19 with TRBJ2-3; D is perhaps TRBD2 (7 bases). The CDR3 loop is CATLESPPGGWGDTQYF. The CDR3 DNA follows: TGTGCCACCCTCGAGTCCCCGCCGGGGGGCTGGGGAGATACGCAGTATTTT.